Below, 3 T cell receptor beta chains from the same sample are listed, as sequenced in a study of blood T cell repertoires in COVID-19. TCRdb keeps only in-frame clones here, not all; method: immunoSEQ multiplex PCR. Here the sample spans some 48,000 clones, roughly 87% being singletons. Material: peripheral blood. Receptors were obtained from a woman older than 75 with acute or convalescent COVID-19.

The sample holds one count of this clone. The V and J genes are TRBV28 and TRBJ1-4; no firm D call. Per the germline V gene, CDR1 is MDHEN and CDR2 is SYDVKM. The V and J ends lost 3 bases and 8 bases respectively, with 13 bases between them. The CDR3 contains 14 residues. The CDR3 here is CASSFRISFEKLFF. The DNA for the CDR3 is TGTGCCAGCAGTTTCCGTATTTCTTTCGAAAAACTGTTTTTT.

The genes are TRBV2 and TRBJ1-6; 9 bases are shared with TRBD1. After removal of 6 bases from V and 8 bases from J, the junction contained 8 bases not matched to a gene. The CDR3 loop spans 15 amino acids. Germline-derived CDR1 and CDR2 are SNHLY and FYNNEI. CDR3 in amino acids: CASRDTGGVYSPLHF. CDR3 nucleotide sequence: TGTGCCAGCAGGGACACAGGGGGCGTCTATTCACCCCTCCACTTT.

V usage is TRBV29-1 and J usage is TRBJ2-5; D might be TRBD1 (6 bases). V lost 6 bases and J 1 base, leaving 15 bases between the germline ends. Germline CDR1 reads SQVTM; CDR2 reads ANQGSEA. The CDR3 covers 14 residues. The CDR3 sequence: CSVTEGHLQETQYF. As DNA, the CDR3 is TGCAGCGTAACAGAGGGACACCTCCAAGAGACCCAGTACTTC.